These 28 T cell receptor beta chains originate from one sample sequenced in a study of T cell responses to AZD1222 COVID-19 vaccine (dated by TCRdb to about 2021). The time point label here, explained by the study, means: about 28 days (+/-7) after the second vaccine dose. The treatment or condition label, as the study defines it: meningococcal conjugate vaccine given as trial control. Libraries were built with the immunoSEQ multiplex PCR assay. Not all clones reach the TCRdb copy of this immuneACCESS table, which keeps in-frame sequences only. Checked studies attribute under half of the gap to unresolved V genes and leave the rest unexplained. The table for this sample lists 90,000 to 120,000 clones; roughly nine tenths of them were counted only once. In total, the top ten clones hold 3.3% of the sample. Sequenced material: peripheral blood, taken 28 days after the second dose of the MenACWY control vaccine. These receptors were taken from an adult who received the MenACWY meningococcal vaccine as a control.

The rearrangement links TRBV4-3 to TRBJ2-1, with 7 bases identical to TRBD2. Germline V lookup: CDR1 LGHNA, CDR2 YSLEER. The CDR3 contains 18 residues. The trim removed 0 bases at V and 5 bases at J, leaving 13 bases unmatched. The CDR3 nucleotides read TGCGCCAGCAGCCAAGAAGGAGCGGGGTCCTCCCACGACAATGAGCAGTTCTTC. It codes for CASSQEGAGSSHDNEQFF.

The chain carries TRBV19 and TRBJ1-1, with a tentative D call TRBD1 (6 bases). V was shortened by 3 bases and J by 3 bases, with 11 bases between the two germline ends. Germline V gives CDR1 LNHDA, CDR2 SQIVND (reference sequence). The CDR3 contains 14 residues. The CDR3 spells CASSIGGRYTEAFF. The CDR3 coding sequence is TGTGCCAGTAGTATTGGGGGGCGATACACTGAAGCTTTCTTT.

V usage is TRBV9 and J usage is TRBJ2-1; perhaps TRBD2 as D (6 bases). This CDR3 spans 16 amino acids. With 4 bases removed from V and 4 bases from J, the gap between germline ends came to 18 bases. Per germline, CDR1 SGDLS and CDR2 YYNGEE. For the CDR3, the DNA is TGTGCCAGCAGCCCAGCCGGGACGGACTATTACAATGAGCAGTTCTTC. Encoded protein: CASSPAGTDYYNEQFF.

The V call is TRBV7-9, the J call TRBJ2-2, with no clear D. Trimming took 1 base from V and 7 from J, leaving 10 bases between them. The CDR3 runs to 14 residues. The germline V gene has CDR1 SEHNR and CDR2 FQNEAQ (reference sequence). This CDR3 reads CASSLGATSGELFF. CDR3 coding DNA: TGTGCCAGCAGCTTAGGAGCCACCAGCGGGGAGCTGTTTTTT.

This clone occurred once. The rearrangement uses TRBV5-4 and TRBJ2-5; D assignment may be TRBD1 or TRBD2 (5 bases each). Per the germline V gene, CDR1 is SGHNT and CDR2 is YYREEE (reference sequence). CDR3 length: 15 amino acids. The V and J ends lost 3 bases and 3 bases respectively, with 15 bases between them. The CDR3 loop is CASSSSGTLKETQYF. CDR3 sequence (DNA): TGTGCCAGCAGCTCCTCCGGGACCCTAAAAGAGACCCAGTACTTC.

The chain is built from TRBV29-1 and TRBJ1-3; D unresolved. Trimming cost V 4 bases and J 0 bases, with 7 bases left between them. From germline, CDR1 is SQVTM and CDR2 ANQGSEA. The CDR3 loop spans 13 amino acids. In DNA form, the CDR3 reads TGCAGCGTTGGCAGCGGCTCTGGAAACACCATATATTTT. It specifies CSVGSGSGNTIYF.

To note about this clone: Compared with germline, one end of the junction differs, possibly owing to a read error. The genes are TRBV5-6 and TRBJ1-3; weak D call: TRBD1 (6 bases). This CDR3 spans 12 amino acids. Germline V gene data show CDR1 as SGHDT and CDR2 as YYEEEE. In DNA form, the CDR3 reads TGTGCCAGCACCTTGGAGGGGGACACCATATATTTT. It yields the protein CASTLEGDTIYF.

This clone has ten or more counts. The V gene is TRBV7-9, the J gene TRBJ1-1, with D possibly being TRBD1 (6 bases). The V gene's germline CDR1 is SEHNR and CDR2 FQNEAQ (reference sequence). This CDR3 is 15 amino acids long. V lost 2 bases and J lost 1, with 11 bases in between. CDR3 amino acids: CASSLYGQWNTEAFF. The CDR3 DNA reads as TGTGCCAGCAGCTTATATGGACAGTGGAACACTGAAGCTTTCTTT.

This clone was picked up a small number of times. V usage is TRBV11-2 and J usage is TRBJ2-7; TRBD2 matches 9 bases. The CDR3 sequence is 13 residues long. Germline assignment: CDR1 SGHAT and CDR2 FQNNGV. The junction had 1 base not matched to a gene; V was cut back by 0 bases and J by 7 bases. The CDR3 reads CASSLDLAGEQYF. In DNA form, the CDR3 reads TGTGCCAGCAGCTTAGATCTAGCGGGGGAGCAGTACTTC.

This chain joins TRBV5-1 and TRBJ1-4; 7 bases line up with TRBD1. In germline, CDR1 is SGHRS, CDR2 YFSETQ. V dropped 4 bases and J dropped 2; count of bases not matched to a gene: 2. This CDR3 has 14 residues. CDR3 loop: CASSLQGTNEKLFF. Here the CDR3 DNA reads TGCGCCAGCAGCCTACAGGGGACTAATGAAAAACTGTTTTTT.

The chain carries TRBV9 and TRBJ1-3; D uncertain. V was cut by 4 bases and J by 0 bases, with 5 bases left in between. The CDR3 is made up of 13 amino acids. CDR1 is SGDLS, CDR2 YYNGEE, per germline. CDR3 sequence (DNA): TGTGCCAGCAGCTCCCCCTCTGGAAACACCATATATTTT. Residues: CASSSPSGNTIYF.

V and J are TRBV19 and TRBJ2-7; D is possibly TRBD2 (5 bases). Deletions cut 4 bases from V and 1 base from J, with 20 bases between. Germline V gene data show CDR1 as LNHDA and CDR2 as SQIVND (reference sequence). The CDR3 has 17 residues. In DNA, the CDR3 is TGTGCCAGTAGTACCGCCACCGGGATTCTAGGGTCCTACGAGCAGTACTTC. Amino acids: CASSTATGILGSYEQYF.

The chain joins TRBV25-1 to TRBJ2-5; D perhaps matches TRBD1 (5 bases). V was trimmed by 5 bases and J by 1 base, leaving 14 bases between them. CDR3 length equals 15 residues. Germline loops: CDR1 MGHDK, CDR2 SYGVNS. The CDR3 bases are TGTGCCAGCAGTAGGGGTGGGGTCATCCAAGAGACCCAGTACTTC. It encodes CASSRGGVIQETQYF.

The V and J genes are TRBV28 and TRBJ1-2; tentative D call: TRBD1 (6 bases). This CDR3 is 15 amino acids long. CDR1 is MDHEN and CDR2 is SYDVKM in the germline V gene. V was cut by 6 bases and J by 1 base, with 15 bases left in between. CDR3 in DNA: TGTGCCAGCAGCACTCACAGGGACGGTAACTATGGCTACACCTTC. As protein: CASSTHRDGNYGYTF.

The chain combines TRBV9 with TRBJ1-2; no clear D. Germline assignment: CDR1 SGDLS and CDR2 YYNGEE. CDR3 length: 15 residues. V was clipped by 3 bases and J by 3 bases, with 15 bases between them. CDR3 nucleotides: TGTGCCAGCAGCGGAGGCTTGGCGGGCGACTATGGCTACACCTTC. Translated, it gives CASSGGLAGDYGYTF.

The chain uses TRBV4-2 and TRBJ1-2; 10 bases line up with TRBD1. Per germline, CDR1 LGHNA and CDR2 YNFKEQ. CDR3 length: 15 amino acids. V was clipped by 4 bases and J by 8 bases; unmatched bases: 10. The CDR3 loop is CASSPGQGPSEGYTF. CDR3 bases: TGTGCCAGCAGCCCGGGACAGGGGCCTTCAGAAGGCTACACCTTC.

This chain uses TRBV2 with TRBJ2-5; TRBD2 matches at 10 bases. The CDR3 is made up of 16 amino acids. V was clipped by 2 bases and J by 1 base; unmatched bases: 4. CDR1 and CDR2 (germline): SNHLY, FYNNEI. The CDR3 DNA is TGTGCCAGCAGTGAATCGGCTAGCGGGGGCCAAGAGACCCAGTACTTC. It codes for CASSESASGGQETQYF.

The J gene is TRBJ1-5, the V gene TRBV19; no clear D. This CDR3 spans 14 amino acids. Germline V gene sequence: CDR1 LNHDA, CDR2 SQIVND (reference sequence). The V end was cut by 3 bases, the J end by 3 bases, with 9 bases between. The CDR3 DNA reads as TGTGCCAGTAGTATCGTCCAGTACAATCAGCCCCAGCATTTT. Its protein product is CASSIVQYNQPQHF. Filled out from reference TRBV19 and TRBJ1-5, the complete variable domain reads DGGITQSPKYLFRKEGQNVTLSCEQNLNHDAMYWYRQDPGQGLRLIYYSQIVNDFQKGDIAEGYSVSREKKESFPLTVTSAQKNPTAFYLCASSIVQYNQPQHFGDGTRLSIL.

This clone is a singleton in its sample. The chain couples TRBV7-3 to TRBJ1-3, with D perhaps matching TRBD1 (6 bases). V lost 5 bases, J lost 4 bases, and 9 bases lay in between. The CDR3 covers 13 residues. Germline V gene sequence: CDR1 SGHTA, CDR2 FQGTGA. Here the CDR3 DNA reads TGTGCCAGCAGCCTCGGGACAGGAAACACCATATATTTT. Amino acid sequence: CASSLGTGNTIYF.

The J gene is TRBJ1-5, the V gene TRBV4-1; tentative D call: TRBD1 (6 bases). The CDR3 is 15 residues long. From germline, CDR1 is MGHRA and CDR2 YSYEKL. V lost 0 bases, J lost 6 bases, and 12 bases lay in between. This CDR3 reads CASSQDGTSFQPQHF. The CDR3 DNA sequence: TGCGCCAGCAGCCAAGACGGGACAAGTTTTCAGCCCCAGCATTTT.

This rearrangement joins TRBV6-2 or TRBV6-3 to TRBJ1-5; 9 bases are a match to TRBD1. V was pared by 0 bases and J by 7 bases, with 7 bases of the junction left unmatched. Germline assignment: CDR1 MNHEY and CDR2 SVGEGT. This CDR3 is 16 amino acids long. CDR3 region: CASSYSRDRATQPQHF. CDR3 sequence (DNA): TGTGCCAGCAGTTACTCGAGGGACAGGGCAACGCAGCCCCAGCATTTT.

Here the CDR3 DNA reads TGTGCCAGCAGCGTAGAGCCCCTCCCCCAGGGCCGGGAGCAGTACTTC. As protein: CASSVEPLPQGREQYF. The chain has TRBV9 and TRBJ2-7; TRBD1 might be the D (5 bases). V lost 0 bases, J lost 7 bases, and 20 bases lay in between. The CDR3 totals 16 residues. CDR1 SGDLS and CDR2 YYNGEE come from the germline V gene.

The chain couples TRBV4-1 to TRBJ1-6, with D possibly being TRBD1 (6 bases). V lost 4 bases and J 5 bases, leaving 12 bases between the germline ends. Germline CDR1 and CDR2: MGHRA and YSYEKL. CDR3 length: 15 amino acids. This chain's CDR3 is CASSPQGPHNSPLHF. CDR3 coding DNA: TGCGCCAGCAGCCCCCAGGGGCCACATAATTCACCCCTCCACTTT.

The sample holds one count of this clone. This chain connects TRBV3-1 (or the pseudogene TRBV3-2) to TRBJ2-1; 10 nucleotides line up with TRBD2. The germline CDR1 and CDR2 sequences are LGHDT and YNNKEL (reference sequence). Germline trimming cut 6 bases from V and 8 bases from J; bases unmatched to any gene: 16. CDR3 length: 17 amino acids. The CDR3 protein is CASSGLFLAGAPDEQFF. The CDR3 DNA reads TGTGCCAGCAGTGGTTTATTCCTAGCGGGGGCCCCGGATGAGCAGTTCTTC.

The V call is TRBV6-2 or TRBV6-3, the J call TRBJ2-5, with 9 bases lining up with TRBD2. Looked up from germline, CDR1 is MNHEY and CDR2 is SVGEGT. The J segment lost 2 bases and the V segment lost 2 bases, leaving 6 bases of the junction unmatched. The length of the CDR3 is 16 residues. This chain's CDR3 is CASSYMGLAEQETQYF. The CDR3 bases are TGTGCCAGCAGTTACATGGGACTAGCTGAACAAGAGACCCAGTACTTC.

The gene calls are TRBV19 and TRBJ2-2; a possible D gene is TRBD2 (6 bases). Per germline, CDR1 LNHDA and CDR2 SQIVND (reference sequence). With 3 bases removed from V and 4 bases from J, the gap between germline ends came to 12 bases. This CDR3 has 15 residues. The CDR3 bases are TGTGCCAGTAGTATGAAGGGACTCATCACCGGGGAGCTGTTTTTT. It translates to CASSMKGLITGELFF. Filled out from reference TRBV19 and TRBJ2-2, the complete variable domain reads DGGITQSPKYLFRKEGQNVTLSCEQNLNHDAMYWYRQDPGQGLRLIYYSQIVNDFQKGDIAEGYSVSREKKESFPLTVTSAQKNPTAFYLCASSMKGLITGELFFGEGSRLTVL.

The genes are TRBV19 and TRBJ1-3; 8 nucleotides match TRBD1. The CDR3 loop spans 16 amino acids. Unmatched junction bases numbered 6, after V lost 5 bases and J lost 0 bases. Per the germline V gene, CDR1 is LNHDA and CDR2 is SQIVND (reference sequence). CDR3 amino acids: CASSPGQVFSGNTIYF. CDR3 nucleotides: TGTGCCAGTAGTCCGGGACAGGTTTTCTCTGGAAACACCATATATTTT. Supplemented by reference TRBV19 and TRBJ1-3, the full variable domain reads DGGITQSPKYLFRKEGQNVTLSCEQNLNHDAMYWYRQDPGQGLRLIYYSQIVNDFQKGDIAEGYSVSREKKESFPLTVTSAQKNPTAFYLCASSPGQVFSGNTIYFGEGSWLTVV.

The V call is TRBV18, the J call TRBJ1-1; TRBD1 matches 8 bases. Germline V gene data show CDR1 as KGHSH and CDR2 as LQKENI. Unmatched junction bases numbered 8, after V lost 2 bases and J lost 0 bases. The length of the CDR3 is 17 residues. CDR3 loop: CASSPWQGASMNTEAFF. The CDR3, as DNA: TGTGCCAGCTCACCATGGCAGGGGGCGAGTATGAACACTGAAGCTTTCTTT.